The source of this T cell receptor beta chain is a study of blood T cell repertoires in COVID-19 (dated by TCRdb to about 2020). Broadly, across the study: Samples covering the acute and convalescent phases of COVID-19 were provided by collaborators in the United States, Italy and Spain. The dataset comprised deeply sampled blood TCRbeta repertoires from subjects exposed to, actively infected with, or recovered from COVID-19. The sample metadata nearly always contained a de-identified subject ID, COVID-19 status, age in years and sex. The material from the prospective study consisted of cDNA or gDNA derived from T cells, B-cell-depleted T cells, or PBMCs. Where available, HLA class I and class II types were taken from metadata supplied by the sample provider and were not determined by assay-based typing. A freely available public database, intended as a resource for researchers studying the immune response to SARS-CoV-2, is where the repertoires were released. Samples were obtained from the ongoing ImmuneRACE study (first 160 participants) and from roughly 1,300 subjects provided by 6 global collaborators. Here is what the overall study found, with its caveats: The amount of clinical and demographic metadata varied by source and participant and was provided uncurated.

The immunoSEQ Assay, a bias-controlled multiplex PCR, was used to amplify TCRbeta CDR3 regions from genomic DNA. For the original study's pipeline: Within the assay, amplification of reference gene primers was used to estimate how many nucleated cells each sample contained. To quantify the absolute abundance of each unique TCRbeta CDR3 rearrangement, sequence reads were collapsed and filtered. For each sample, productive Simpson clonality was calculated by taking the square root of Simpson's diversity index across productive rearrangements. In its TCRdb copy, this immuneACCESS table keeps in-frame sequences only and misses some clones. Where compared with another copy, unresolved V genes explain less than half of these, and the others have no known cause. V and J calls and clone size are as listed in that table; D and trimming were resolved from the DNA. The sample data list tens of thousands of clones, and 75% to 85% of these were observed just once. 4% to 6% of the sample lies in the top ten.

As to this clone: It lacks a known antigen. One base away there is no much larger clone; base qualities are not given.

In Seattle, one collaborating source enrolled patients while the infection was active and tracked those patients longitudinally over the course of disease. Whole blood was collected in K2EDTA tubes by collaborating institutions according to the institutions' own protocols. For TCRbeta analysis, collaborators shipped samples in one of three forms: frozen whole blood, isolated PBMCs, or DNA extracted from either of those sample types. From the germline V gene, CDR1 is MDHEN and CDR2 is SYDVKM. The cysteine opens and the phenylalanine closes a CDR3 of 13 amino acids. CDR3 DNA only is kept here, 39 bases in frame from base 1. V loses 8 bases at its end and J loses 7 bases; junction bases beyond the gene matches: 8.

The receptor's source is a man older than 75 with COVID-19, enrolled during active disease. The sample was peripheral blood. Here the chain combines TRBV28 and TRBJ2-1; TRBD2 agrees with 7 junctional bases. The DNA is as follows: TGTGCCAGCCTAGGCGGGAGTTTGAATGAGCAGTTCTTC. This gives the protein CASLGGSLNEQFF.